These T cell receptor beta chains were read from a single sample in a study of beta chain features in type 1 diabetes. Assay: immunoSEQ multiplex PCR; the TCRdb copy retains only in-frame clones and omits some. The sample has around 250,000 clones; around 13% are singletons. Input material: naive CD4+ T cells from blood. All receptors derive from a man aged 30-40 years with type 1 diabetes. Each CDR3 is given with its conserved first and last residue. Fields, in order: clone size, V gene, J gene, D gene, CDR3 DNA, CDR3 protein. D genes are given only for firm matches. Only some rows state a clone size, as once, few, many or a class for expanded clones.

clone size: NA
V gene: TRBV18
J gene: TRBJ2-5
D gene: NA
CDR3 DNA: TGTGCCAGTTCGACGGGGGAAGCGGAGACCCAGTACTTC
CDR3 protein: CASSTGEAETQYF

clone size: NA
V gene: TRBV19
J gene: TRBJ2-2
D gene: TRBD2
CDR3 DNA: TGTGCCAGTAGTCCACGACTAGCGGGGATAAACACCGGGGAGCTGTTTTTT
CDR3 protein: CASSPRLAGINTGELFF

clone size: few
V gene: TRBV4-1
J gene: TRBJ1-6
D gene: TRBD1
CDR3 DNA: TGCGCCAGCAGCCAAGATTTTGGCGGGACAGCTTATAATTCACCCCTCCACTTT
CDR3 protein: CASSQDFGGTAYNSPLHF

clone size: NA
V gene: TRBV2
J gene: TRBJ1-2
D gene: NA
CDR3 DNA: TGTGCCAGCAGTGAAGGGCCTAGGGGCTATGGCTACACCTTC
CDR3 protein: CASSEGPRGYGYTF

clone size: few
V gene: TRBV6-1
J gene: TRBJ1-1
D gene: TRBD1
CDR3 DNA: TGTGCCAGCAGTGAAGCCGGGACAGGGTCCACTGAAGCTTTCTTT
CDR3 protein: CASSEAGTGSTEAFF

clone size: NA
V gene: TRBV29-1
J gene: TRBJ1-1
D gene: NA
CDR3 DNA: TGCAGCGCCGGACTTGCGGACACTGAAGCTTTCTTT
CDR3 protein: CSAGLADTEAFF

clone size: few
V gene: TRBV15
J gene: TRBJ2-7
D gene: NA
CDR3 DNA: TGTGCCACCAGCGTAGGGGGCTACGAGCAGTACTTC
CDR3 protein: CATSVGGYEQYF

clone size: NA
V gene: TRBV28
J gene: TRBJ2-5
D gene: NA
CDR3 DNA: TGTGCCAGCAAGACTCGAGGGCAAGAGACCCAGTACTTC
CDR3 protein: CASKTRGQETQYF

clone size: NA
V gene: TRBV18
J gene: TRBJ1-2
D gene: TRBD1
CDR3 DNA: TGTGCCAGCTCACCCGGACAGGGAGTCGTCTATGGCTACACCTTC
CDR3 protein: CASSPGQGVVYGYTF

clone size: few
V gene: TRBV30
J gene: TRBJ1-5
D gene: TRBD1
CDR3 DNA: TGTGCCTGGAGCAGCACTACAGGGGGTGGAGGTCAGCCCCAGCATTTT
CDR3 protein: CAWSSTTGGGGQPQHF

clone size: few
V gene: TRBV5-1
J gene: TRBJ2-7
D gene: NA
CDR3 DNA: TGCGCCAGCAGCTTGGCCTCTCCCCAACAGGGCGCCTACGAGCAGTACTTC
CDR3 protein: CASSLASPQQGAYEQYF

clone size: few
V gene: TRBV27
J gene: TRBJ1-4
D gene: NA
CDR3 DNA: TGTGCCAGCAGTCCACAGACAAGGGAAAAACTGTTTTTT
CDR3 protein: CASSPQTREKLFF

clone size: NA
V gene: TRBV11-3
J gene: TRBJ2-7
D gene: NA
CDR3 DNA: TGTGCCAGCAGCGGGGGGGCGGGCGAGCAGTACTTC
CDR3 protein: CASSGGAGEQYF

clone size: few
V gene: TRBV6-1
J gene: TRBJ2-3
D gene: NA
CDR3 DNA: TGTGCCAGCGCCCGTTTAGCGAGAAGCACAGATACGCAGTATTTT
CDR3 protein: CASARLARSTDTQYF

clone size: once
V gene: TRBV30
J gene: TRBJ2-7
D gene: NA
CDR3 DNA: TGTGCCTGGAGTGTAGACAGATGGCCAGCCCGATCCTACGAGCAGTACTTC
CDR3 protein: CAWSVDRWPARSYEQYF

clone size: few
V gene: TRBV7-2
J gene: TRBJ2-5
D gene: TRBD2
CDR3 DNA: TGTGCCAGCAGCTTGACTAGCGGCCAAGAGACCCAGTACTTC
CDR3 protein: CASSLTSGQETQYF

clone size: NA
V gene: TRBV30
J gene: TRBJ2-2
D gene: NA
CDR3 DNA: TGTGCCTGGAAGGGGCTATCGTGGCACTCGAACACCGGGGAGCTGTTTTTT
CDR3 protein: CAWKGLSWHSNTGELFF

clone size: NA
V gene: TRBV29-1
J gene: TRBJ1-4
D gene: NA
CDR3 DNA: TGCAGCGTTCTTACAGGCGGCGAAAAACTGTTTTTT
CDR3 protein: CSVLTGGEKLFF

clone size: NA
V gene: TRBV2
J gene: TRBJ1-1
D gene: NA
CDR3 DNA: TGTGCCAGCAGACAGGGTCCGAACACTGAAGCTTTCTTT
CDR3 protein: CASRQGPNTEAFF

clone size: few
V gene: TRBV2
J gene: TRBJ2-2
D gene: NA
CDR3 DNA: TGTGCCAGCAGTGTCGGGGGTCCCGGGGAGCTGTTTTTT
CDR3 protein: CASSVGGPGELFF